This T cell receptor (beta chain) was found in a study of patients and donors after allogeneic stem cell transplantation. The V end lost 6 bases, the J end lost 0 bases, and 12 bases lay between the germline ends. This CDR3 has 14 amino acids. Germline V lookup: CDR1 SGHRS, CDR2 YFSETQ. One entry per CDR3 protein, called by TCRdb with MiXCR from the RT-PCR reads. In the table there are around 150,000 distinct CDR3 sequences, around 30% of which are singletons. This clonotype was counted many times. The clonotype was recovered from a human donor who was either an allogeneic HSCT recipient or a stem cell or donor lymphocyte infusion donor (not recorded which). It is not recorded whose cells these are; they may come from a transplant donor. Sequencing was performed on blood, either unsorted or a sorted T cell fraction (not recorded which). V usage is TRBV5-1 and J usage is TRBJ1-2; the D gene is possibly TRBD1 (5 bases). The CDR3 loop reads CASTRGETNYGYTF. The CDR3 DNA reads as TGCGCCAGCACCCGGGGGGAAACTAACTATGGCTACACCTTC. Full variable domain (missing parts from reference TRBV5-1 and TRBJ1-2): KAGVTQTPRYLIKTRGQQVTLSCSPISGHRSVSWYQQTPGQGLQFLFEYFSETQRNKGNFPGRFSGRQFSNSRSEMNVSTLELGDSALYLCASTRGETNYGYTFGSGTRLTVV.